Presented here are 15 T cell receptor beta chains from one specimen sequenced in a study of T cell repertoires in cytomegalovirus infection. Via MiXCR, TCRdb re-called the reads, giving one row per CDR3 protein. The sample yields 300,000 to 400,000 distinct CDR3 sequences, approximately 9.5% seen once. The sample comprised PBMCs. The origin of the receptors is a human donor in good health (CMV status not recorded). Some clones in this sample may be carry-over from other donors' samples.

The genes are TRBV4-2 and TRBJ2-3; D is possibly TRBD2 (5 bases). The length of the CDR3 is 18 residues. The germline CDR1 and CDR2 sequences are LGHNA and YNFKEQ. Trimming removed 0 bases from V and 2 bases from J, with 18 bases in between. CDR3 bases: TGTGCCAGCAGCCAAGATAACCCTAGCCGATTCCCCACAGATACGCAGTATTTT. Amino acids: CASSQDNPSRFPTDTQYF.

This clonotype has at least ten counts. The chain links TRBV7-3 to TRBJ1-4; no definite D call. This CDR3 is 13 amino acids long. The ends were cut back, 0 bases at V and 11 bases at J, with 10 bases in the middle. Germline assignment: CDR1 SGHTA and CDR2 FQGTGA. This CDR3 is CASSLTPRTKLFF. CDR3 nucleotide sequence: TGTGCCAGCAGCTTAACGCCCAGGACGAAACTGTTTTTT.

This clonotype has a count of ten or more. The chain couples TRBV7-2 to TRBJ2-7, with D tentatively TRBD1 (6 bases). The CDR3 is 14 amino acids. V was shortened by 4 bases and J by 4 bases, with 14 bases between the two germline ends. Germline V gives CDR1 SGHTA, CDR2 FQGNSA. The CDR3 here is CASSWGQGGYEQYF. CDR3 bases: TGTGCCAGCAGCTGGGGGCAGGGCGGGTACGAGCAGTACTTC. Based on the CDR3 plus reference TRBV7-2 and TRBJ2-7, the full variable domain is GAGVSQSPSNKVTEKGKDVELRCDPISGHTALYWYRQSLGQGLEFLIYFQGNSAPDKSGLPSDRFSAERTGGSVSTLTIQRTQQEDSAVYLCASSWGQGGYEQYFGPGTRLTVT.

This clonotype was counted many times. The chain combines TRBV7-3 with TRBJ2-1, with D possibly matching TRBD1 (6 bases). CDR1 and CDR2 from the germline V gene are SGHTA and FQGTGA. The CDR3 sequence is 19 residues long. V gave up 1 base and J gave up 7 bases, with 26 bases separating them. CDR3: CASSLRGGIPPRLDNEQFF. The CDR3 bases are TGTGCCAGCAGCTTAAGAGGGGGTATCCCCCCCCGTCTGGATAATGAGCAGTTCTTC.

As DNA, the CDR3 is TGTGCCAGCAGTTTCACGGGAGCCCTCTACGAGCAGTACTTC. Its translation: CASSFTGALYEQYF. The chain couples TRBV27 to TRBJ2-7, with TRBD2 as a possible D gene (6 bases). Trimming pared 3 bases from V and 3 bases from J, leaving 12 bases between. The length of the CDR3 is 14 residues. CDR1 and CDR2 (germline): MNHEY, SMNVEV (reference sequence).

In this sample, this clonotype turned up many times. V and J are TRBV7-8 and TRBJ2-7; D is undetermined. CDR1 and CDR2 from the germline V gene are SGHVS and FQNEAQ. The CDR3 contains 13 residues. Trimming removed 1 base from V and 4 bases from J, with 8 bases in between. CDR3 in amino acids: CASSLDTLYEQYF. CDR3 nucleotides: TGTGCCAGCAGCTTAGATACCTTATACGAGCAGTACTTC.

The chain is built from TRBV6-2 or TRBV6-3 and TRBJ2-2; D possibly matches TRBD1 or TRBD2 (5 bases each). The ends were cut back, 10 bases at V and 3 bases at J, with 18 bases in the middle. Germline-derived CDR1 and CDR2 are MNHEY and SVGEGT. The CDR3 is 15 residues long. In nucleotides, the CDR3 is TGTGCCACCTCGCGGAGAATGGGGGACACCGGGGAGCTGTTTTTT. Encoded protein: CATSRRMGDTGELFF.

This clonotype was counted a few times. J is TRBJ2-1 and V is TRBV24-1, with TRBD2 matching 11 bases. This CDR3 is 17 amino acids long. With V trimmed by 3 bases and J by 0 bases, 3 bases remained unmatched. Germline CDR1 KGHDR, CDR2 SFDVKD. CDR3 sequence (DNA): TGTGCCACCAGTGATCCAGGGACTAGCGGCTCCTACAATGAGCAGTTCTTC. Its translation is CATSDPGTSGSYNEQFF.

The genes are TRBV6-6 and TRBJ2-1; weak D call: TRBD1 (5 bases). Trimming left V 7 bases short and J 9 bases short, with 28 bases between. CDR3 length equals 17 residues. Germline-derived CDR1 and CDR2 are MNHNY and SVGAGI (reference sequence). In DNA, the CDR3 is TGTGCCAGCACAGGACACGACGGACCCGGACAAAGGGGTGAGCAGTTCTTC. Translated: CASTGHDGPGQRGEQFF.

This clonotype was detected many times. The V and J genes are TRBV7-2 and TRBJ2-7, with D unclear. This CDR3 region has 12 residues. Trimming shortened V by 6 bases and J by 2 bases, and 8 bases separated the two germline ends. The germline gives CDR1 SGHTA, CDR2 FQGNSA. The CDR3 region is CASSSSPYEQYF. The CDR3 DNA sequence: TGTGCCAGCAGTTCAAGCCCCTACGAGCAGTACTTC. Based on the CDR3 plus reference TRBV7-2 and TRBJ2-7, the full variable domain is GAGVSQSPSNKVTEKGKDVELRCDPISGHTALYWYRQSLGQGLEFLIYFQGNSAPDKSGLPSDRFSAERTGGSVSTLTIQRTQQEDSAVYLCASSSSPYEQYFGPGTRLTVT.

This clonotype has a count of ten or more. The J gene is TRBJ2-7, the V gene TRBV7-6, with a tentative D call TRBD2 (6 bases). CDR1 is SGHVS and CDR2 is FNYEAQ in the germline V gene. This CDR3 region has 17 residues. The V and J ends lost 5 bases and 6 bases respectively, with 26 bases between them. This chain's CDR3 is CASSPNKRQGGRGEQYF. The CDR3 DNA is TGTGCCAGCAGCCCTAATAAAAGGCAGGGAGGTAGAGGCGAGCAGTACTTC.

DNA for the CDR3: TGTGCCAGTAGTACGTCCACCTTGGAGACCCAGTACTTC. As protein: CASSTSTLETQYF. The chain is built from TRBV19 and TRBJ2-5, with D hard to call. The CDR3 is made up of 13 amino acids. Deletions cut 4 bases from V and 5 bases from J, with 11 bases between. Germline CDR1 is LNHDA and CDR2 is SQIVND (reference sequence).

The CDR3 spells CASSLGLVWNEQFF. CDR3 in DNA: TGTGCCAGCAGCCTTGGACTAGTGTGGAATGAGCAGTTCTTC. This chain connects TRBV7-2 to TRBJ2-1; the match to TRBD2 covers 7 bases. Germline V lookup: CDR1 SGHTA, CDR2 FQGNSA. The CDR3 runs to 14 residues. Unmatched junction bases numbered 8, after V lost 5 bases and J lost 7 bases.

The rearrangement joins TRBV7-9 to TRBJ2-3, with D perhaps TRBD2 (5 bases). Trimming left V 5 bases short and J 6 bases short, with 12 bases between. The length of the CDR3 is 13 residues. CDR1 and CDR2 (germline): SEHNR, FQNEAQ (reference sequence). The CDR3 coding sequence is TGTGCCAGCAGCCCGGGGAGAGGCGATACGCAGTATTTT. This sequence encodes CASSPGRGDTQYF.

This clonotype appeared many times. V gene TRBV28 combines with J gene TRBJ2-3; D uncertain. CDR1 and CDR2 from the germline V gene are MDHEN and SYDVKM. The CDR3 is 14 residues long. Trimming pared 6 bases from V and 0 bases from J, leaving 10 bases between. The chain's CDR3 is CASSLRQSTDTQYF. The CDR3 DNA reads as TGTGCCAGCAGCTTAAGGCAGAGCACAGATACGCAGTATTTT.